This record covers a single T cell receptor (beta chain). The entry originates in a study of blood T cell repertoires in COVID-19. Only in-frame clones appear in the TCRdb table, and some are missing; sequencing was by immunoSEQ multiplex PCR. The data contain 250,000 to 300,000 clones, 89% of them singletons. CDR3 size: 15 residues. V was cut by 5 bases and J by 5 bases, with 16 bases left in between. CDR1 is SGHTA, CDR2 FQGNSA, per germline. The TCR originated in a woman aged 60-75 years with acute or convalescent COVID-19. The rearrangement links TRBV7-2 to TRBJ1-5, with D uncertain. What was sequenced was peripheral blood. The CDR3 DNA is TGTGCCAGCAGCCTTCGGCGCGCCGACTATCAGCCCCAGCATTTT. This translates into CASSLRRADYQPQHF.